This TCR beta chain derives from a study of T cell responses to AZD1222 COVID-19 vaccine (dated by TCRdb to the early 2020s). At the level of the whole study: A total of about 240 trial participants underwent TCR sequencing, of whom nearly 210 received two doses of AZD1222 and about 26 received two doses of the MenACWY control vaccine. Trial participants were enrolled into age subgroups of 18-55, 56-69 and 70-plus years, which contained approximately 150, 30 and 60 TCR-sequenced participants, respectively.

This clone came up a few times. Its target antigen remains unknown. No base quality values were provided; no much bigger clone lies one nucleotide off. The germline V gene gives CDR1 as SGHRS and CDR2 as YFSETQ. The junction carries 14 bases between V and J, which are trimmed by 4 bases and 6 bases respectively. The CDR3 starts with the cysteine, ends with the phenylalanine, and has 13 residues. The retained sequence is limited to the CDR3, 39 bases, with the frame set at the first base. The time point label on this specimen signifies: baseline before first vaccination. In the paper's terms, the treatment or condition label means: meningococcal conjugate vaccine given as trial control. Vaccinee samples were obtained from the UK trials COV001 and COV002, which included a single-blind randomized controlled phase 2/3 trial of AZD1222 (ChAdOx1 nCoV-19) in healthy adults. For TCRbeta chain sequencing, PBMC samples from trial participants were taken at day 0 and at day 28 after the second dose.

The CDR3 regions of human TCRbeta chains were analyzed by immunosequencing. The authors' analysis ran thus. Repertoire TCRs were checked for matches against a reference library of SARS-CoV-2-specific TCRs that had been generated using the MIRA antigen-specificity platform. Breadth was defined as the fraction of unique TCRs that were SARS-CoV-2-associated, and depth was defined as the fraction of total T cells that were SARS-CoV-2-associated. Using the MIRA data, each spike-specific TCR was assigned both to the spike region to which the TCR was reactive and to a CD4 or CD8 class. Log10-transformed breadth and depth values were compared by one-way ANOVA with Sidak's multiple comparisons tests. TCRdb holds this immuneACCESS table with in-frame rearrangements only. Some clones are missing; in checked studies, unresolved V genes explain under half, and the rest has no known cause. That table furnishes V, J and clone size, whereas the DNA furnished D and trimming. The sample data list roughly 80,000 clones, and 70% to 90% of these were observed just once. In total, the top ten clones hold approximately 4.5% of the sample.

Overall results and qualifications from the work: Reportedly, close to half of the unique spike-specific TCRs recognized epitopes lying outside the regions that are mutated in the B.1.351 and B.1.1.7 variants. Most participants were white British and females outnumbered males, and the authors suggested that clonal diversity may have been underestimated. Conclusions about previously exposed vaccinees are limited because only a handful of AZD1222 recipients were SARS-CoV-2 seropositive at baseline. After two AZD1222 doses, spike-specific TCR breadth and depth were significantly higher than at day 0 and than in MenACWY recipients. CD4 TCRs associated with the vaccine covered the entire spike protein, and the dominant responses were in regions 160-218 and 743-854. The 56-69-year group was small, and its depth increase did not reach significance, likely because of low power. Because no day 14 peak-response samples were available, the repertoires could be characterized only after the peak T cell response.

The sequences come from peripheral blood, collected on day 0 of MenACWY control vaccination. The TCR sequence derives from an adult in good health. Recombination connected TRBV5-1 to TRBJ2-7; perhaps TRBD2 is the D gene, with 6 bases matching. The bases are TGCGCCAGCAGCGGGGGACGGAGGGGCGAGCAGTACTTC. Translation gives CASSGGRRGEQYF.